The present T cell receptor (beta chain) was sequenced within a study of blood T cell repertoires in COVID-19. Recruits, aged roughly 18 to 95 years, lived in roughly 22 US areas. With 1 base removed from V and 8 bases from J, the gap between germline ends came to 9 bases. Germline V gene lookup returns CDR1 SSHAT and CDR2 FNYEAQ (reference sequence). The CDR3 contains 13 residues. In the source study's methods: It was from reference gene primer amplification that nucleated cell counts were estimated. The protocol was immunoSEQ multiplex PCR, while the TCRdb copy is restricted to in-frame clones and leaves out a portion. V, J and clone size were drawn from that table, and D and trimming were deduced from the DNA. The profile shows fewer than 250,000 clones, about 90% of them singletons.

The specimen sequenced was PBMCs or T cells enriched from blood (not recorded which). This chain joins TRBV7-7 and TRBJ2-1; maybe TRBD2 (6 bases). The TCR sequence derives from a woman aged 45-60 years with acute COVID-19. In nucleotides, the CDR3 is TGTGCCAGCAGCTTAGGACTAGTTGATGAGCAGTTCTTC. This translates into CASSLGLVDEQFF.